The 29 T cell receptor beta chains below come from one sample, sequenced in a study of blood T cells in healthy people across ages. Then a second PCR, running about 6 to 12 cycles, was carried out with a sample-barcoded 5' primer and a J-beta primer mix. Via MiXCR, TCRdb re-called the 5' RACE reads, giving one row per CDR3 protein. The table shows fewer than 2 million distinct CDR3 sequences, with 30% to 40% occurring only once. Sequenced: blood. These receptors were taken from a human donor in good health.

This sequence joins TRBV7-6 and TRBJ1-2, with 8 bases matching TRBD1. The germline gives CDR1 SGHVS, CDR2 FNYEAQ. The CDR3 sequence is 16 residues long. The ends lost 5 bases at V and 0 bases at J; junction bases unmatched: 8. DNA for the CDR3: TGTGCCAGCAGCCCCGGGACAGGACATGCTAACTATGGCTACACCTTC. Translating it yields CASSPGTGHANYGYTF.

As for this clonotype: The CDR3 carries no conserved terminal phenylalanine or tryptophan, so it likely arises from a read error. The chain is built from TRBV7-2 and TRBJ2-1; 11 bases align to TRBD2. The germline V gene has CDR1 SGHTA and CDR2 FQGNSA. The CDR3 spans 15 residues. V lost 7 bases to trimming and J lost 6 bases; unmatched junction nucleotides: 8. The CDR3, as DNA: TGTGCCAGCACCCCACTAGCGGGGGCCTGCAATGAGCAGTTCTGC. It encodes CASTPLAGACNEQFC.

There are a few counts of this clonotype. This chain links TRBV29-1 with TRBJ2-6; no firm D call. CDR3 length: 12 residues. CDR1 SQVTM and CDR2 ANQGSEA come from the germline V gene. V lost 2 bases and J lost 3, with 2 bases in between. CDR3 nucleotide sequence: TGCAGCGTTGAAAATGGGGCCAACGTCCTGACTTTC. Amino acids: CSVENGANVLTF.

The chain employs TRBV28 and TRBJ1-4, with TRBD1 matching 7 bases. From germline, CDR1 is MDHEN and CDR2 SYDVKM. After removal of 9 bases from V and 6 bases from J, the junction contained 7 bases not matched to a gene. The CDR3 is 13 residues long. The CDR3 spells CASKGQQDEKLFF. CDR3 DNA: TGTGCCAGTAAGGGACAGCAGGATGAAAAACTGTTTTTT.

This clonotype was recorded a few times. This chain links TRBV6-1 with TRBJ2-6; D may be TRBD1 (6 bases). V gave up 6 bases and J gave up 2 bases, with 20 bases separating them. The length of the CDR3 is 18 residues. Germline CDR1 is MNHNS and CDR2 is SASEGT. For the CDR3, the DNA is TGTGCCAGCAGGGGACACACCGTCTCTGAGACTGGGGCCAACGTCCTGACTTTC. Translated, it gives CASRGHTVSETGANVLTF.

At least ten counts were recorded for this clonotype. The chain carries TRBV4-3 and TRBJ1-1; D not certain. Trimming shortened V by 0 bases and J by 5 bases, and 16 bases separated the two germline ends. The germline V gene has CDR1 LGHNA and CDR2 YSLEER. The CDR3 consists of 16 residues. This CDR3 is CASSQDRRSWRTEAFF. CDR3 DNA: TGCGCCAGCAGCCAAGATAGGCGCTCGTGGAGGACTGAAGCTTTCTTT.

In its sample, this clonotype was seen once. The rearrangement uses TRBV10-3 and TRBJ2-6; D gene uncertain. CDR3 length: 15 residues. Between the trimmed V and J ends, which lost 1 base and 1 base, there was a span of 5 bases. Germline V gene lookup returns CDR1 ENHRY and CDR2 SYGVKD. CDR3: CAISEYASGANVLTF. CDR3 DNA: TGTGCCATCAGTGAGTATGCTTCTGGGGCCAACGTCCTGACTTTC.

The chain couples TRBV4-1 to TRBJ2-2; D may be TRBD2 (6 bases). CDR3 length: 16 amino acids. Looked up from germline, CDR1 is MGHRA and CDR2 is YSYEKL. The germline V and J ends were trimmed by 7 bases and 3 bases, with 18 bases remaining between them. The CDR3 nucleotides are TGCGCCAGCAACCCAAGTACCGGACTATACACCGGGGAGCTGTTTTTT. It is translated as CASNPSTGLYTGELFF.

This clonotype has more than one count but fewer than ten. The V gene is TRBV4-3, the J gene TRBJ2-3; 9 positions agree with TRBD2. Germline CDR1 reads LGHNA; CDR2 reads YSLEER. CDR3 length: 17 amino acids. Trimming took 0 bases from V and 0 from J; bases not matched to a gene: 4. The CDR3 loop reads CASSQEWLAGSTDTQYF. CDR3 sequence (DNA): TGCGCCAGCAGCCAAGAATGGCTAGCGGGAAGCACAGATACGCAGTATTTT.

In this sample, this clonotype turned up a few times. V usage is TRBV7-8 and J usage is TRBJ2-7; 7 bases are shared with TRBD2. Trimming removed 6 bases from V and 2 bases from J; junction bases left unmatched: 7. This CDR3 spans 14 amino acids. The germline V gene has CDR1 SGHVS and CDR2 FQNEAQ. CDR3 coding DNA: TGTGCCAGCAGTTTCAAGCGGGGAACCTACGAGCAGTACTTC. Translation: CASSFKRGTYEQYF.

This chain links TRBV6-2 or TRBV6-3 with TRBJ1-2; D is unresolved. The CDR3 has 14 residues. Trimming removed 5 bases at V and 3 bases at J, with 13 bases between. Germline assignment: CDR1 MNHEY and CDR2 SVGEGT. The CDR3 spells CASSNRAMHYGYTF. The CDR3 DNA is TGTGCCAGCAGTAACCGGGCCATGCACTATGGCTACACCTTC.

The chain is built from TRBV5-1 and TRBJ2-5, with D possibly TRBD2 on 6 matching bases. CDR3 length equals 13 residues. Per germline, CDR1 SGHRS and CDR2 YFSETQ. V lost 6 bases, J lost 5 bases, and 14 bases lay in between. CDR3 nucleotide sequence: TGCGCCAGCAAGGAGGGCGACGGGGAGACCCAGTACTTC. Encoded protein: CASKEGDGETQYF.

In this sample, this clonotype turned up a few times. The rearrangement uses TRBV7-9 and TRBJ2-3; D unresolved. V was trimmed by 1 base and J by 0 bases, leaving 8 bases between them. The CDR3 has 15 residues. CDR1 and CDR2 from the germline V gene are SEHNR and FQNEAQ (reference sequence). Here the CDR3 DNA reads TGTGCCAGCAGCTTAGGGTATAGTAGCACAGATACGCAGTATTTT. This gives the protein CASSLGYSSTDTQYF.

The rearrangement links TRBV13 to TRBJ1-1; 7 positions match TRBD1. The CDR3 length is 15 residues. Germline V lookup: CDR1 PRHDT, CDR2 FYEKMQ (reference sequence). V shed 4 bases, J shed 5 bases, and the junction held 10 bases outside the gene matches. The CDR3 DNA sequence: TGTGCCAGCAGCTCTCCCAGGGGGGGAAAAACTGAAGCTTTCTTT. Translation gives CASSSPRGGKTEAFF.

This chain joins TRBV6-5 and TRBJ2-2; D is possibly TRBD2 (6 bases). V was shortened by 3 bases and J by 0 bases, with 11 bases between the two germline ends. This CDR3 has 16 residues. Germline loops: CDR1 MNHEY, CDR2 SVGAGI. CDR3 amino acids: CASSYGGSANTGELFF. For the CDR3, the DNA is TGTGCCAGCAGTTATGGAGGGTCGGCGAACACCGGGGAGCTGTTTTTT.

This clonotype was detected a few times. The CDR3 spells CASSSDPFTDTQYF. The CDR3 nucleotides read TGTGCCAGCAGCTCGGACCCATTCACAGATACGCAGTATTTT. This chain joins TRBV11-3 and TRBJ2-3; D is unresolved. Germline CDR1 SGHNT, CDR2 YENEEA. V was shortened by 4 bases and J by 2 bases, with 10 bases between the two germline ends. The CDR3 has 14 amino acids.

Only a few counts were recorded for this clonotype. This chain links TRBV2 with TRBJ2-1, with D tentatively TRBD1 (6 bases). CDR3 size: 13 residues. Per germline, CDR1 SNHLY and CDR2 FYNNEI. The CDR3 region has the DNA TGTGGCTTTACGAGGACAGACTACAATGAGCAGTTCTTC. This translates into CGFTRTDYNEQFF.

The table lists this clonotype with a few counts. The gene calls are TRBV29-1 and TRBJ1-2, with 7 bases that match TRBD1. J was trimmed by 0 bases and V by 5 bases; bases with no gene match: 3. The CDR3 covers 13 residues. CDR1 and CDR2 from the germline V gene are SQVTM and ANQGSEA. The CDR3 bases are TGCAGCGTTCAGCAGGGGGCTAACTATGGCTACACCTTC. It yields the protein CSVQQGANYGYTF.

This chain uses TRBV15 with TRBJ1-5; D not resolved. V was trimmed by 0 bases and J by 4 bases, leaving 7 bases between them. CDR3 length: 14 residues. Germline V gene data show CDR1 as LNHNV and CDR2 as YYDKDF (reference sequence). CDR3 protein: CATSRDGRNQPQHF. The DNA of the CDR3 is TGTGCCACCAGCAGAGATGGTCGTAATCAGCCCCAGCATTTT. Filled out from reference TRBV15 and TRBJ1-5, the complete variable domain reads DAMVIQNPRYQVTQFGKPVTLSCSQTLNHNVMYWYQQKSSQAPKLLFHYYDKDFNNEADTPDNFQSRRPNTSFCFLDIRSPGLGDTAMYLCATSRDGRNQPQHFGDGTRLSIL.

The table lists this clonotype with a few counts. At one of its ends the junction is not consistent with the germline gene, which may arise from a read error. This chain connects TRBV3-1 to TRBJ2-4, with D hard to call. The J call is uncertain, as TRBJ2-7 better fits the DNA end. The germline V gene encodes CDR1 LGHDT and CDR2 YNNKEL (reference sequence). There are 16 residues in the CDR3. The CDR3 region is CVSSQDRAVTSYEQYF. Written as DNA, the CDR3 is TGTGTCAGCAGCCAAGATCGGGCGGTAACCTCCTACGAGCAGTACTTC.

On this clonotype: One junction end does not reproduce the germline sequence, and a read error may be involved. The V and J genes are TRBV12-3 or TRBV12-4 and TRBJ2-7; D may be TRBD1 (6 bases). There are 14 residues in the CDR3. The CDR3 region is CASGFNREYGEQYF. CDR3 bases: TGTGCCAGCGGTTTTAACAGGGAATATGGCGAGCAGTACTTC.

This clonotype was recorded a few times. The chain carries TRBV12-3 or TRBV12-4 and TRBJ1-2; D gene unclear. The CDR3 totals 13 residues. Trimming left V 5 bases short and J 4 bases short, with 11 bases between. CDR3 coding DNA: TGTGCCAGCAGTGCGGGGATCCCCTATGGCTACACCTTC. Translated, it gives CASSAGIPYGYTF.

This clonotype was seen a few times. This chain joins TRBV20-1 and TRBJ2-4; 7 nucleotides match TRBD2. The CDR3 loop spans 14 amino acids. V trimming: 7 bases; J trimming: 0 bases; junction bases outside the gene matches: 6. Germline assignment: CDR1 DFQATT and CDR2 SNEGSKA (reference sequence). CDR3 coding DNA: TGCAGTGGGACGGGGGGACTAGCCAAAAACATTCAGTACTTC. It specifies CSGTGGLAKNIQYF.

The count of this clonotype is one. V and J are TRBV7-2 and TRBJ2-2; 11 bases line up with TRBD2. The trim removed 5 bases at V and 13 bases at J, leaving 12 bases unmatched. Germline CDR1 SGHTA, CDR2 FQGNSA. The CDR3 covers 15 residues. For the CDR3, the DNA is TGTGCCAGCAGCCCCGAACTAGCGGGGGCTCCCAGGCTGTTTTTT. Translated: CASSPELAGAPRLFF.

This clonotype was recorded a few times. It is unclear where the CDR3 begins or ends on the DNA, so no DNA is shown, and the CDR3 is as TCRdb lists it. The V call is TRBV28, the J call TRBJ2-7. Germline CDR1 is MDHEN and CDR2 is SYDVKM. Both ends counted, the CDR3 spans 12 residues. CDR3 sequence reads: CASSSSNNEQYF.

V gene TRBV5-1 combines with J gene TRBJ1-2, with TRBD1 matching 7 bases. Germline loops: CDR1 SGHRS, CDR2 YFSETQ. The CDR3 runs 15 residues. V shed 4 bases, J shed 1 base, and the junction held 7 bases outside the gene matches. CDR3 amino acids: CASSPRDSNNYGYTF. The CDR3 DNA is TGCGCCAGCAGCCCTAGGGACAGCAATAACTATGGCTACACCTTC.

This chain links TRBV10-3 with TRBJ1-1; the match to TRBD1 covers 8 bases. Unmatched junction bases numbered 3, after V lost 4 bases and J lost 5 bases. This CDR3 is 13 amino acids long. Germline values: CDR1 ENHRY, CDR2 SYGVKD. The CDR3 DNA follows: TGTGCCATCAGTGGGACAGGGAAGACTGAAGCTTTCTTT. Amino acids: CAISGTGKTEAFF.

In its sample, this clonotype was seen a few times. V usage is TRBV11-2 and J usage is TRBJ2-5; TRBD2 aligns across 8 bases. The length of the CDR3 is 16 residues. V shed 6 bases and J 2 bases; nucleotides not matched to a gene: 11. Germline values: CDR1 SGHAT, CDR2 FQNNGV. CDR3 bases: TGTGCCAGCAGTCCCGATGGGCGGGGGGCTCAAGAGACCCAGTACTTC. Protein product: CASSPDGRGAQETQYF.

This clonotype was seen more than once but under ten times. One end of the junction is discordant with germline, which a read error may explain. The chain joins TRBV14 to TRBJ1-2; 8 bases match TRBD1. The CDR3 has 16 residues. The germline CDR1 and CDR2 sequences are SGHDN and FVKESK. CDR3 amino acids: CACSRSGGRLPYGYTF. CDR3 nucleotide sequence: TGTGCCTGCAGTCGTTCAGGGGGCCGGCTACCCTATGGCTACACCTTC.